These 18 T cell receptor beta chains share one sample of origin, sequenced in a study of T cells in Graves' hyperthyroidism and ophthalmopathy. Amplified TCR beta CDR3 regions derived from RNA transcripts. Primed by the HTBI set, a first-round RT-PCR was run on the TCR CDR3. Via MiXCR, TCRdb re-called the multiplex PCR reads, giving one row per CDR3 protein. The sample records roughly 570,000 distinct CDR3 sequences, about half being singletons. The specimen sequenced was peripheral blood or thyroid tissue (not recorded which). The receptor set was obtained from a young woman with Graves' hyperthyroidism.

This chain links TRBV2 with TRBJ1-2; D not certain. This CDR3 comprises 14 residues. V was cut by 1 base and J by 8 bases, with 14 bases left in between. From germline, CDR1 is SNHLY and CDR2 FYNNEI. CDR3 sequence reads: CASSEDSRSIGYTF. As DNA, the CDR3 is TGTGCCAGCAGTGAAGACAGTCGGTCCATAGGCTACACCTTC.

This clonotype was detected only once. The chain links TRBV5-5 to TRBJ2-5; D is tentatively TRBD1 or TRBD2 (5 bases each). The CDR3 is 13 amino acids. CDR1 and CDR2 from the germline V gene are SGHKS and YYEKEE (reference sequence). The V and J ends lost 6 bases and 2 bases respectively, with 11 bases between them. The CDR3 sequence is CASTLRGQETQYF. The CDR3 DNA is TGTGCCAGCACCCTGAGGGGACAAGAGACCCAGTACTTC. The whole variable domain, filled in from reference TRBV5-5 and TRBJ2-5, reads DAGVTQSPTHLIKTRGQQVTLRCSPISGHKSVSWYQQVLGQGPQFIFQYYEKEERGRGNFPDRFSARQFPNYSSELNVNALLLGDSALYLCASTLRGQETQYFGPGTRLLVL.

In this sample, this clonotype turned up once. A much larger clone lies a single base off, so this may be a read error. CDR3 residues: CASSFSSGRAEYF. In DNA, the CDR3 is TGTGCCAGCAGTTTCTCTAGCGGGAGGGCTGAGTACTTC. V and J are TRBV12-3 or TRBV12-4 and TRBJ2-7, with 12 nucleotides matching TRBD2. Unmatched junction bases numbered 5, after V lost 3 bases and J lost 11 bases. This CDR3 has 13 amino acids.

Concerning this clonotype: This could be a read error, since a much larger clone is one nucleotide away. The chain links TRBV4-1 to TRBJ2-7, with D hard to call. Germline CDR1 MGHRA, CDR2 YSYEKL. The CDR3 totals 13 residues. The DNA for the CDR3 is TGCGCCAGCAGCCAAGATCCCTTATACGGGCAGTACTTC. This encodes CASSQDPLYGQYF.

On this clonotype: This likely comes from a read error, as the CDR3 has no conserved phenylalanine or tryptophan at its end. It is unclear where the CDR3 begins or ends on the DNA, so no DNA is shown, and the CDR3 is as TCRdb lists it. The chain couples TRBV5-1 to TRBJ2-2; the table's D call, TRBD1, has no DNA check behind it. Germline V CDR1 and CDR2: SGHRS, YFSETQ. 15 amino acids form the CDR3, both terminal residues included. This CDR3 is CASSRDRGNTGELVL.

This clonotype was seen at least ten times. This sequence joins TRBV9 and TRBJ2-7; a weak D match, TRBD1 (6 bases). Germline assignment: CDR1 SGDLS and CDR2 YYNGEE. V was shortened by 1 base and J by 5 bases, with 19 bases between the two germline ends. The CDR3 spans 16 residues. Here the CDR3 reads CASSVSPHREIDEQYF. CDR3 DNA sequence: TGTGCCAGCAGCGTATCCCCACACAGGGAGATCGACGAGCAGTACTTC.

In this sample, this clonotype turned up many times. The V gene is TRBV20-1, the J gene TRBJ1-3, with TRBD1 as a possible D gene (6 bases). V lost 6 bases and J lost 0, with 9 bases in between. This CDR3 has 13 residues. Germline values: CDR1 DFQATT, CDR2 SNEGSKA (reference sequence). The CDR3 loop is CSARDTSGNTIYF. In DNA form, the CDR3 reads TGCAGTGCAAGGGACACCTCTGGAAACACCATATATTTT.

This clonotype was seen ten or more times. The CDR3 nucleotides read TGTGCCAGCAGCTTAGGGTGGGACGAAAGTGGGGAGCAGTACTTC. Its protein product is CASSLGWDESGEQYF. This chain joins TRBV7-9 and TRBJ2-7, with D perhaps matching TRBD1 or TRBD2 (5 bases each). Trimming took 1 base from V and 7 from J, leaving 17 bases between them. CDR1 is SEHNR and CDR2 is FQNEAQ in the germline V gene (reference sequence). The CDR3 spans 15 residues.

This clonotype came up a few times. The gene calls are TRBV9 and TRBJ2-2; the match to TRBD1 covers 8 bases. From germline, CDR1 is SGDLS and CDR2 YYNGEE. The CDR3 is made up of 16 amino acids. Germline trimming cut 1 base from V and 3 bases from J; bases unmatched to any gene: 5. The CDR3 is CASSVFTGGYTGELFF. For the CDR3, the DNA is TGTGCCAGCAGCGTATTCACAGGGGGGTACACCGGGGAGCTGTTTTTT.

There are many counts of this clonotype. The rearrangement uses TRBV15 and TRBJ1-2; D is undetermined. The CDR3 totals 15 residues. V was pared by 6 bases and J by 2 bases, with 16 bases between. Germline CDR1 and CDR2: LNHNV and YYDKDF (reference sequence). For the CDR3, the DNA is TGTGCCACCAGTCCACCCCGAACCCAAAACTATGGCTACACCTTC. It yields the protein CATSPPRTQNYGYTF.

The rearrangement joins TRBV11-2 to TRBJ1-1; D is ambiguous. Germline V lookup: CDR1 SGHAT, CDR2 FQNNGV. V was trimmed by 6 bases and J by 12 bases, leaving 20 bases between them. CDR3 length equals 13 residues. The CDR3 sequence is CASSGSGTVGTFF. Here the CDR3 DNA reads TGTGCCAGCAGTGGATCCGGCACCGTTGGTACTTTCTTT. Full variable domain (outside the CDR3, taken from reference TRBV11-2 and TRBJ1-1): EAGVAQSPRYKIIEKRQSVAFWCNPISGHATLYWYQQILGQGPKLLIQFQNNGVVDDSQLPKDRFSAERLKGVDSTLKIQPAKLEDSAVYLCASSGSGTVGTFFGQGTRLTVV.

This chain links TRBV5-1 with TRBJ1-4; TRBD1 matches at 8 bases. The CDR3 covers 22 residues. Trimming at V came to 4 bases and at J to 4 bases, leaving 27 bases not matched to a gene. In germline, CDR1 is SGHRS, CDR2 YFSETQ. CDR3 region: CASSPRTGWGLSFQGNNEKLFF. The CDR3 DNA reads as TGCGCCAGCAGCCCTAGGACAGGGTGGGGTCTATCCTTCCAGGGGAATAATGAAAAACTGTTTTTT.

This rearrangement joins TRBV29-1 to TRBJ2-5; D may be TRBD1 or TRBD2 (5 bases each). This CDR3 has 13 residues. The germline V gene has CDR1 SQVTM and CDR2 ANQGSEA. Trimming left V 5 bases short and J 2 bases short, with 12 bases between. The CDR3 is CSVYRDGQETQYF. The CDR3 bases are TGCAGCGTTTACCGGGACGGACAAGAGACCCAGTACTTC.

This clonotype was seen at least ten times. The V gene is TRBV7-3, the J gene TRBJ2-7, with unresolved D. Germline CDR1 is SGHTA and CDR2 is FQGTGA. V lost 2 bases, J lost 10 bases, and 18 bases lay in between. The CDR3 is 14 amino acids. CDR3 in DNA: TGTGCCAGCAGCTTAGGTCCGACGGCGGCGGCCCAGTACTTC. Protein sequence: CASSLGPTAAAQYF.

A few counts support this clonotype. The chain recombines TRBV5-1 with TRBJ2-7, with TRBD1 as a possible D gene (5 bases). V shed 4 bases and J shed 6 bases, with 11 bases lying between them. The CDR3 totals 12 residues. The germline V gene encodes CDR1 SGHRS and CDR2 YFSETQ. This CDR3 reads CASSGAEGEQYF. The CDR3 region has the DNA TGCGCCAGCAGCGGGGCCGAAGGCGAGCAGTACTTC.

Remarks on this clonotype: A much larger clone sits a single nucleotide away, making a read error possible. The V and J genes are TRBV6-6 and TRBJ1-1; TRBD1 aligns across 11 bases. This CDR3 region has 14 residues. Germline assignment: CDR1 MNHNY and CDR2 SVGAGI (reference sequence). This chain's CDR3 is CAISYPGTGGEAFF. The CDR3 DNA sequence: TGTGCCATCAGTTACCCCGGGACAGGGGGTGAAGCTTTCTTT.

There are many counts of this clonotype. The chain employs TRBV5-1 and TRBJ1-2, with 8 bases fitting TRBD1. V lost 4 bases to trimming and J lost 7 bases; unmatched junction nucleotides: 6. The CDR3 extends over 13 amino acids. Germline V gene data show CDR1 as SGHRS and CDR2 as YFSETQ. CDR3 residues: CASSADRGLGYTF. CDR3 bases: TGCGCCAGCAGCGCCGACAGGGGACTTGGCTACACCTTC.

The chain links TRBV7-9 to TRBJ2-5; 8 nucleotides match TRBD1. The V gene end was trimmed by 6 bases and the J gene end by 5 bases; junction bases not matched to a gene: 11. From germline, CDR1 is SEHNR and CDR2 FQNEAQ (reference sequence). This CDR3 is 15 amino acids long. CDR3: CASSSQGARGETQYF. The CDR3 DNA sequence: TGTGCCAGCAGTTCTCAGGGGGCTAGAGGGGAGACCCAGTACTTC.